One and the same sample provided the 28 T cell receptor beta chains below, sequenced in a study of OX40 agonist ivuxolimab in advanced cancers. Data came from immunoSEQ multiplex PCR; TCRdb stores just in-frame clones and leaves some out. This table has some 31,000 clones, more than 70% appearing once. The source material was CD4+ or CD8+ T cells sorted from blood, sampled in a trial of the OX40 agonist ivuxolimab. The receptors come from an adult with an advanced solid tumor such as melanoma, head and neck, liver or kidney cancer.

The rearrangement joins TRBV5-4 to TRBJ2-5; D ambiguous. This CDR3 is built from 13 residues. The germline CDR1 and CDR2 sequences are SGHNT and YYREEE (reference sequence). Trimming took off 4 bases at V and 2 bases at J, with 9 bases between the two ends. The CDR3 loop is CASSPTGQETQYF. The CDR3 DNA sequence: TGTGCCAGCAGCCCGACTGGGCAAGAGACCCAGTACTTC.

This clone was observed a handful of times. The chain combines TRBV13 with TRBJ1-6; TRBD1 matches at 11 bases. Losses at the gene ends were 3 bases for V and 10 bases for J; bases not matched to a gene: 2. Germline-derived CDR1 and CDR2 are PRHDT and FYEKMQ (reference sequence). This CDR3 has 14 amino acids. The CDR3 spells CASSLDRGLSPLHF. The CDR3 DNA reads as TGTGCCAGCAGCTTGGACAGGGGGCTATCACCCCTCCACTTT.

The rearrangement uses TRBV6-5 and TRBJ1-1; 12 nucleotides align to TRBD1. Germline-derived CDR1 and CDR2 are MNHEY and SVGAGI. The CDR3 sequence is 16 residues long. Unmatched junction bases numbered 8, after V lost 4 bases and J lost 5 bases. For the CDR3, the DNA is TGTGCCAGCAGTTCGGGACAGGGGGCCTATTTGACTGAAGCTTTCTTT. It encodes CASSSGQGAYLTEAFF.

The chain recombines TRBV27 with TRBJ1-4, with D perhaps TRBD1 (5 bases). The germline gives CDR1 MNHEY, CDR2 SMNVEV (reference sequence). The CDR3 runs 14 residues. Trimming removed 3 bases at V and 7 bases at J, with 12 bases between. The CDR3 DNA follows: TGTGCCAGCAGTTTGGGGGGGGGTCTTGAAAAACTGTTTTTT. The encoded protein is CASSLGGGLEKLFF.

This clone was found once. The chain employs TRBV6-6 and TRBJ1-3; 7 bases line up with TRBD1. The CDR3 totals 16 residues. Germline CDR1 and CDR2: MNHNY and SVGAGI (reference sequence). Trimming took 6 bases from V and 0 from J; bases not matched to a gene: 8. Here the CDR3 reads CASSQTRGTSGNTIYF. The CDR3 DNA reads as TGTGCCAGCAGCCAGACCAGGGGGACCTCTGGAAACACCATATATTTT.

The rearrangement links TRBV6-5 to TRBJ2-7, with D possibly being TRBD2 (5 bases). V was trimmed by 2 bases and J by 6 bases, leaving 20 bases between them. Germline-derived CDR1 and CDR2 are MNHEY and SVGAGI. This CDR3 region has 16 residues. The DNA of the CDR3 is TGTGCCAGCAGTTACAGCGGCCTGGCGGTACTTCGCGAGCAGTACTTC. It translates to CASSYSGLAVLREQYF.

The sample holds a few counts of this clone. J is TRBJ1-1 and V is TRBV9, with D possibly being TRBD1 (5 bases). Germline V gives CDR1 SGDLS, CDR2 YYNGEE. V was trimmed by 3 bases and J by 9 bases, leaving 15 bases between them. The CDR3 covers 13 residues. DNA for the CDR3: TGTGCCAGCAGCGGCACAGGATCAGGGAAAGCTTTCTTT. Protein product: CASSGTGSGKAFF.

The chain is built from TRBV6-4 and TRBJ2-1, with D unclear. The ends were cut back, 4 bases at V and 7 bases at J, with 17 bases in the middle. Germline CDR1 reads MRHNA; CDR2 reads SNTAGT. The CDR3 sequence is 15 residues long. The CDR3 reads CASSAGHPYGNEQFF. CDR3 in DNA: TGTGCCAGCAGTGCGGGCCACCCCTATGGGAATGAGCAGTTCTTC.

This clone was counted a single time. This chain connects TRBV5-1 to TRBJ2-2, with unresolved D. Between the trimmed V and J ends, which lost 4 bases and 6 bases, there was a span of 10 bases. The CDR3 is made up of 13 amino acids. Per germline, CDR1 SGHRS and CDR2 YFSETQ. CDR3 loop: CASSPQSAGELFF. CDR3 sequence (DNA): TGCGCCAGCAGCCCTCAAAGCGCCGGGGAGCTGTTTTTT.

This clone was counted a few times. V and J are TRBV7-2 and TRBJ2-5; D ambiguous. The V end lost 3 bases, the J end lost 5 bases, and 10 bases lay between the germline ends. The germline V gene encodes CDR1 SGHTA and CDR2 FQGNSA. CDR3 length: 13 amino acids. In nucleotides, the CDR3 is TGTGCCAGCAGCTTTAGAGGCGCTGAGACCCAGTACTTC. Its protein product is CASSFRGAETQYF. The full variable domain, its missing parts supplied by reference TRBV7-2 and TRBJ2-5, is GAGVSQSPSNKVTEKGKDVELRCDPISGHTALYWYRQSLGQGLEFLIYFQGNSAPDKSGLPSDRFSAERTGGSVSTLTIQRTQQEDSAVYLCASSFRGAETQYFGPGTRLLVL.

The chain combines TRBV5-8 with TRBJ2-1, with no clear D. Germline CDR1 SGHTS, CDR2 YDEGEE. Trimming stripped 0 bases from V and 2 bases from J, with 9 bases between. The CDR3 extends over 15 amino acids. CDR3 residues: CASSLGLIPYNEQFF. CDR3 coding DNA: TGTGCCAGCAGCTTGGGCCTTATCCCCTACAATGAGCAGTTCTTC.

V usage is TRBV5-1 and J usage is TRBJ2-3, with TRBD1 matching over 8 bases. Germline V lookup: CDR1 SGHRS, CDR2 YFSETQ. The CDR3 is 15 residues long. J was trimmed by 3 bases and V by 2 bases; bases with no gene match: 5. In DNA form, the CDR3 reads TGCGCCAGCAGCTTAGGCCAGGGGGCTACAGATACGCAGTATTTT. The encoded protein is CASSLGQGATDTQYF.

The chain combines TRBV9 with TRBJ2-5; 8 bases line up with TRBD2. V shed 0 bases, J shed 0 bases, and the junction held 7 bases outside the gene matches. CDR3 length: 17 residues. The germline V gene encodes CDR1 SGDLS and CDR2 YYNGEE. The CDR3: CASSVGERGSYQETQYF. Here the CDR3 DNA reads TGTGCCAGCAGCGTAGGTGAGCGGGGGAGTTACCAAGAGACCCAGTACTTC. The entire variable domain, with the rest obtained from reference TRBV9 and TRBJ2-5, is as follows: DSGVTQTPKHLITATGQRVTLRCSPRSGDLSVYWYQQSLDQGLQFLIQYYNGEERAKGNILERFSAQQFPDLHSELNLSSLELGDSALYFCASSVGERGSYQETQYFGPGTRLLVL.

The chain couples TRBV5-1 to TRBJ2-7; 12 nucleotides match TRBD1. The germline CDR1 and CDR2 sequences are SGHRS and YFSETQ. V trimming: 0 bases; J trimming: 4 bases; junction bases outside the gene matches: 5. The CDR3 consists of 16 residues. The CDR3 region has the DNA TGCGCCAGCAGCTTGGGACCGGGACAGGGGGCGTACGAGCAGTACTTC. It codes for CASSLGPGQGAYEQYF.

The sample holds one count of this clone. The chain is built from TRBV21-1 and TRBJ2-4. TRBV21-1 is labeled a pseudogene. The CDR3 runs to 15 residues. The CDR3 DNA reads TGTGCCAGAAAGCACTGGGGGGCGTCCAAAAACATTCAGTACTTC. Its translation is CARKHWGASKNIQYF.

V and J are TRBV6-6 and TRBJ1-2, with 10 bases matching TRBD1. There are 14 residues in the CDR3. Germline assignment: CDR1 MNHNY and CDR2 SVGAGI (reference sequence). The trim removed 6 bases at V and 2 bases at J, leaving 3 bases unmatched. CDR3 sequence: CASREGQGNYGYTF. The CDR3 nucleotides are TGTGCCAGCAGGGAGGGACAGGGGAACTATGGCTACACCTTC.

The V and J genes are TRBV28 and TRBJ1-5, with a possible D match to TRBD1 (6 bases). V lost 7 bases to trimming and J lost 7 bases, with 17 bases between them. The CDR3 covers 14 residues. The germline CDR1 and CDR2 sequences are MDHEN and SYDVKM. CDR3 residues: CASTLGGQYQPQHF. The DNA for the CDR3 is TGTGCCAGCACCCTAGGGGGGCAGTACCAGCCCCAGCATTTT.

The chain is built from TRBV9 and TRBJ2-5, with 8 bases lining up with TRBD2. V was pared by 3 bases and J by 3 bases, with 4 bases of the junction left unmatched. The length of the CDR3 is 14 residues. Germline loops: CDR1 SGDLS, CDR2 YYNGEE. CDR3 nucleotide sequence: TGTGCCAGCAGCGCGCGGGGGGCCGAAGAGACCCAGTACTTC. Amino acids: CASSARGAEETQYF.

V gene TRBV19 combines with J gene TRBJ2-1, with TRBD2 identical over 8 bases. Germline V gives CDR1 LNHDA, CDR2 SQIVND (reference sequence). The CDR3 spans 15 residues. V shed 4 bases, J shed 4 bases, and the junction held 6 bases outside the gene matches. The CDR3 loop reads CASSKAGGAYNEQFF. CDR3 DNA sequence: TGTGCCAGTAGTAAGGCGGGGGGCGCTTACAATGAGCAGTTCTTC.

The chain is built from TRBV4-1 and TRBJ1-1; D might be TRBD1 (5 bases). The V gene lost 0 bases and the J gene lost 1 base, with 15 bases spanning the gap. The CDR3 sequence is 17 residues long. Germline CDR1 MGHRA, CDR2 YSYEKL. The CDR3 sequence is CASSQDWVGRRNTEAFF. CDR3 nucleotide sequence: TGCGCCAGCAGCCAAGATTGGGTGGGGCGCAGGAACACTGAAGCTTTCTTT.

This rearrangement joins TRBV10-1 to TRBJ1-2, with D possibly TRBD1 on 5 matching bases. This CDR3 spans 14 amino acids. Germline V lookup: CDR1 WNHNN, CDR2 SYGVQD (reference sequence). V was shortened by 4 bases and J by 5 bases, with 14 bases between the two germline ends. The CDR3 coding sequence is TGCGCCAGCAGTGCCGGGGGTCAGGGATATGGCTACACCTTC. Translating gives CASSAGGQGYGYTF.

This chain uses TRBV6-1 with TRBJ2-2; possible D gene TRBD2, 6 bases. Germline loops: CDR1 MNHNS, CDR2 SASEGT. The germline V and J ends were trimmed by 10 bases and 1 base, with 16 bases remaining between them. The CDR3 extends over 15 amino acids. The CDR3 region has the DNA TGTGCCACTCTGGTCCGGGGAGGGAACACCGGGGAGCTGTTTTTT. Translating gives CATLVRGGNTGELFF.

The chain uses TRBV28 and TRBJ1-5; D gene unclear. The CDR3 runs 15 residues. CDR1 and CDR2 from the germline V gene are MDHEN and SYDVKM. Trimming left V 4 bases short and J 3 bases short, with 13 bases between. The CDR3 coding sequence is TGTGCCAGCAGTTCCCCGACGGCCTACAATCAGCCCCAGCATTTT. It is translated as CASSSPTAYNQPQHF.

The rearrangement uses TRBV5-6 and TRBJ2-7, with 9 bases that match TRBD1. V was clipped by 4 bases and J by 7 bases; unmatched bases: 9. Looked up from germline, CDR1 is SGHDT and CDR2 is YYEEEE. CDR3 length: 14 amino acids. This chain's CDR3 is CASSKPGQGKEQYF. The DNA of the CDR3 is TGTGCCAGCAGCAAGCCGGGACAGGGTAAAGAGCAGTACTTC.

The chain employs TRBV27 and TRBJ2-2, with 12 bases that match TRBD1. The CDR3 covers 21 residues. Per the germline V gene, CDR1 is MNHEY and CDR2 is SMNVEV (reference sequence). V trimming: 5 bases; J trimming: 7 bases; junction bases outside the gene matches: 23. The DNA of the CDR3 is TGTGCCAGCAGTATAAGACCTACCCCTCGGGACAGGGGGCTGTCTAGCGGGGAGCTGTTTTTT. Amino acid sequence: CASSIRPTPRDRGLSSGELFF.

The gene calls are TRBV5-6 and TRBJ2-2, with unresolved D. The CDR3 consists of 14 residues. CDR1 and CDR2 from the germline V gene are SGHDT and YYEEEE. The V end was cut by 5 bases, the J end by 0 bases, with 8 bases between. CDR3 in amino acids: CASRRQTNTGELFF. The CDR3 bases are TGTGCCAGCAGGCGGCAGACGAACACCGGGGAGCTGTTTTTT. The full variable domain, completed using reference TRBV5-6 and TRBJ2-2, is DAGVTQSPTHLIKTRGQQVTLRCSPKSGHDTVSWYQQALGQGPQFIFQYYEEEERQRGNFPDRFSGHQFPNYSSELNVNALLLGDSALYLCASRRQTNTGELFFGEGSRLTVL.

This clone was recorded a few times. J is TRBJ2-5 and V is TRBV27; a possible D gene is TRBD1 (5 bases). Trimming removed 5 bases at V and 7 bases at J, with 14 bases between. This CDR3 is 13 amino acids long. CDR1 is MNHEY and CDR2 is SMNVEV in the germline V gene (reference sequence). The CDR3 DNA follows: TGTGCCAGCAGTCCACAGGTTTTGGGGACCCAGTACTTC. This gives the protein CASSPQVLGTQYF.

The V gene is TRBV19, the J gene TRBJ1-1, with D possibly TRBD1 on 6 matching bases. The length of the CDR3 is 14 residues. V was shortened by 3 bases and J by 11 bases, with 19 bases between the two germline ends. The germline V gene encodes CDR1 LNHDA and CDR2 SQIVND (reference sequence). The CDR3 region is CASSIGEEAGAAFF. CDR3 DNA: TGTGCCAGTAGTATTGGGGAAGAAGCAGGGGCCGCTTTCTTT. Filled out from reference TRBV19 and TRBJ1-1, the complete variable domain reads DGGITQSPKYLFRKEGQNVTLSCEQNLNHDAMYWYRQDPGQGLRLIYYSQIVNDFQKGDIAEGYSVSREKKESFPLTVTSAQKNPTAFYLCASSIGEEAGAAFFGQGTRLTVV.